This TCR beta chain was sequenced for a study of T cell repertoires in cytomegalovirus infection. Study details: CMV epitopes used comprised recently identified HLA-C-restricted ones and well-studied HLA-B-restricted ones. CMV infection and matching HLA type were both indicated by public TCR beta signatures. Points from the study as a whole: Cumulative public TCR beta family frequency identified CMV carriers with the relevant HLA. CMV-specific TCR beta clonotypes restricted by HLA-C were the ones dominating the ex vivo response.

TCRdb re-analysed the reads in MiXCR, keeping a single row per CDR3 protein. In the table there are 69,000 or so distinct CDR3 sequences, about 27% of which are singletons. This clonotype was seen a few times. Its antigen is undetermined. The J segment lost 3 bases and the V segment lost 5 bases, leaving 5 bases of the junction unmatched. Germline values: CDR1 MDHEN, CDR2 SYDVKM. This CDR3 comprises 14 residues. This sequence originates from a human donor in good health (CMV status not recorded). Some clones in this sample may be carry-over from other donors' samples. The chain employs TRBV28 and TRBJ2-3, with 7 bases lining up with TRBD2. Here the sequenced sample was CD8+ T cells from cultured PBMCs, taken from culture after CMV antigen stimulation. The DNA of the CDR3 is TGTGCCAGCAGTGAGCGGGGATGGACAGATACGCAGTATTTT. It encodes CASSERGWTDTQYF. Based on the CDR3 plus reference TRBV28 and TRBJ2-3, the full variable domain is DVKVTQSSRYLVKRTGEKVFLECVQDMDHENMFWYRQDPGLGLRLIYFSYDVKMKEKGDIPEGYSVSREKKERFSLILESASTNQTSMYLCASSERGWTDTQYFGPGTRLTVL.